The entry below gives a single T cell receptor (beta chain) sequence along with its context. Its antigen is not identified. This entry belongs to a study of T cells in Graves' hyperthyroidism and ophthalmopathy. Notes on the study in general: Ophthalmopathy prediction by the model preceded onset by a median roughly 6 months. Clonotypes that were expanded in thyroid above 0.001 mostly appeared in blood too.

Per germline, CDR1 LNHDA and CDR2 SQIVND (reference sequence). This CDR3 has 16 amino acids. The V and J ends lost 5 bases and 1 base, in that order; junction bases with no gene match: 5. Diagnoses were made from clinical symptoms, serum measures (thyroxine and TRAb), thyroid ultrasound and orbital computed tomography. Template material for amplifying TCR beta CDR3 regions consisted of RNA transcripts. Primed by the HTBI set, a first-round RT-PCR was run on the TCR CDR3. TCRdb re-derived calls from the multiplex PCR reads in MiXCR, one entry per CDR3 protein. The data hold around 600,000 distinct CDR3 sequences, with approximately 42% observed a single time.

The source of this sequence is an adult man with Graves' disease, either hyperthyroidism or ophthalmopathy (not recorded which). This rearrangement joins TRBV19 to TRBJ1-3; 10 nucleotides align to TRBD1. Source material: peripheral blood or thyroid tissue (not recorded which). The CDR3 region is CASSSGTGDSGNTIYF. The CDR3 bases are TGTGCCAGTAGTTCCGGGACAGGGGATTCTGGAAACACCATATATTTT. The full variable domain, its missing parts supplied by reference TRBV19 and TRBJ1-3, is DGGITQSPKYLFRKEGQNVTLSCEQNLNHDAMYWYRQDPGQGLRLIYYSQIVNDFQKGDIAEGYSVSREKKESFPLTVTSAQKNPTAFYLCASSSGTGDSGNTIYFGEGSWLTVV.